The T cell receptor beta chain under discussion was sequenced for a study of blood T cell repertoires in COVID-19 (dated by TCRdb to 2019 to 2021). For context, the study as a whole: Samples from collaborators originated in the United States, Italy and Spain and spanned both the acute and convalescent phases of COVID-19. The material from the prospective study consisted of cDNA or gDNA derived from T cells, B-cell-depleted T cells, or PBMCs. Deeply sampled blood TCRbeta repertoires from subjects exposed to, actively infected with, or recovered from COVID-19 were included in the dataset. The repertoires were released in a freely available public database meant as a resource for research on the immune response to SARS-CoV-2. Samples were obtained from the ongoing ImmuneRACE study (first 160 participants) and from about 1,300 subjects provided by 6 global collaborators. Nearly every sample came with metadata listing a de-identified subject ID, COVID-19 status, age in years and sex. Where available, HLA class I and class II types were taken from metadata supplied by the sample provider and were not determined by assay-based typing. Beyond this particular receptor, the publication reports: The quantity of clinical and demographic metadata differed by source and by participant and was supplied without curation.

The immunoSEQ Assay, a bias-controlled multiplex PCR, was used to amplify TCRbeta CDR3 regions from genomic DNA. The original methods were these. Nucleated cell counts per sample were estimated from amplification of reference gene primers within the assay. Sequence reads were collapsed and filtered to measure the absolute abundance of every unique TCRbeta CDR3 rearrangement. For each sample, productive Simpson clonality was calculated as the square root of Simpson's diversity index across productive rearrangements. The immuneACCESS repertoire file appears here via TCRdb, limited to in-frame rearrangements. These files lack a portion of the clones; in checked studies, under half of the deficit traces to unresolved V genes, and the cause of the others is not known. V, J and clone size are those of that table, while D and trimming were read from the DNA. For this sample there are about 130,000 clones; 75% to 90% appear just once. Roughly 1.8% of the sample belongs to the ten largest clones.

Trimming at the junction amounts to 1 base on V and 8 bases on J, and the germline ends lie 14 bases apart. The germline V gene (reference sequence) specifies LGHDT as CDR1 and YNNKEL as CDR2. Including the terminal cysteine and phenylalanine, the CDR3 comprises 14 residues. The CDR3 DNA has 42 bases and is translated from base 1. Points on this clone: The clone's antigen remains unknown. Per-base quality was not reported, and no clone a single base away is much larger than it.

Whole blood was collected in K2EDTA tubes by collaborating institutions according to the institutions' own protocols. For TCRbeta analysis, collaborators shipped samples in one of three forms: frozen whole blood, isolated PBMCs, or DNA extracted from either of those sample types. Sequencing was performed on peripheral blood. The sequence came from a man in his 70s with acute or convalescent COVID-19. The chain is encoded by TRBV3-1 (or the pseudogene TRBV3-2) joined to TRBJ1-2; the D region possibly corresponds to TRBD1 (6 bases align). CDR3 reads: CASSQGVGGPGYTF. The DNA is TGTGCCAGCAGCCAAGGGGTAGGGGGACCGGGCTACACCTTC.